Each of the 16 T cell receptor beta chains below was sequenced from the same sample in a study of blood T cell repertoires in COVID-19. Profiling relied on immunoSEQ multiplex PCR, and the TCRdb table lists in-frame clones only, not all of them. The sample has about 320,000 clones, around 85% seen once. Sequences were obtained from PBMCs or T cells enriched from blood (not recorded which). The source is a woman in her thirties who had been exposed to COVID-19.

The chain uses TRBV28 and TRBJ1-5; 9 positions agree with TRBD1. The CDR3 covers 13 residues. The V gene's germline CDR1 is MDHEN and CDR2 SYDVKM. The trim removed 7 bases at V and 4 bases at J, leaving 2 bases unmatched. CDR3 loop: CASTDRGNQPQHF. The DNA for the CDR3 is TGTGCCAGCACTGACAGGGGGAATCAGCCCCAGCATTTT.

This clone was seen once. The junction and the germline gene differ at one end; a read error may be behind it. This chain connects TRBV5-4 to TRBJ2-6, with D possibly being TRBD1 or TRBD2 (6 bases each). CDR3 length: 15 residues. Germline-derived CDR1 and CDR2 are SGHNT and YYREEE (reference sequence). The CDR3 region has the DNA TGTGCCAGCACCTTGGGGGGCCCTGGGGCCAACGTCCTGACTTTC. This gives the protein CASTLGGPGANVLTF.

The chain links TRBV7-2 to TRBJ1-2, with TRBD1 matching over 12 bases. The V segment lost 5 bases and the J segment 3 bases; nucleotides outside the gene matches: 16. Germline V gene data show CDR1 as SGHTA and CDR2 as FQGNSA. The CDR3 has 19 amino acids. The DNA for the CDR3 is TGTGCCAGCAGCCCCCGGTCGTCCGGGACAGGGGGCGCAGACTATGGCTACACCTTC. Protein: CASSPRSSGTGGADYGYTF.

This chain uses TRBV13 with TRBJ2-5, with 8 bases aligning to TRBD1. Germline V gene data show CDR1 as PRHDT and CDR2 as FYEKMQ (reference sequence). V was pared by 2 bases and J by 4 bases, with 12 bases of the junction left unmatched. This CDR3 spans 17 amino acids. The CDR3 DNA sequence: TGTGCCAGCAGCTTATGGACAGGGCACGGACAGGGAGAGACCCAGTACTTC. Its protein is CASSLWTGHGQGETQYF. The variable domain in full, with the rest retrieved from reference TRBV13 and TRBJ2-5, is AAGVIQSPRHLIKEKRETATLKCYPIPRHDTVYWYQQGPGQDPQFLISFYEKMQSDKGSIPDRFSAQQFSDYHSELNMSSLELGDSALYFCASSLWTGHGQGETQYFGPGTRLLVL.

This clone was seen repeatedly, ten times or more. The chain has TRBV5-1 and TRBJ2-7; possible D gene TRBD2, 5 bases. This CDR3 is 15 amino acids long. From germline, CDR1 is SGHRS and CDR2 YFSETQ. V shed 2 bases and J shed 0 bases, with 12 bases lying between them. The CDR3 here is CASSFWSGGSYEQYF. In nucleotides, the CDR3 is TGCGCCAGCAGCTTCTGGAGTGGAGGCTCCTACGAGCAGTACTTC.

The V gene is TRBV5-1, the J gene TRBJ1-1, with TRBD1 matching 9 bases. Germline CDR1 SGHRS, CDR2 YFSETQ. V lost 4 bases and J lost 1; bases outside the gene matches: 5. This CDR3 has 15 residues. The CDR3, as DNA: TGCGCCAGCAGCGTTCCGGGACAGGGGAACACTGAAGCTTTCTTT. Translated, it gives CASSVPGQGNTEAFF.

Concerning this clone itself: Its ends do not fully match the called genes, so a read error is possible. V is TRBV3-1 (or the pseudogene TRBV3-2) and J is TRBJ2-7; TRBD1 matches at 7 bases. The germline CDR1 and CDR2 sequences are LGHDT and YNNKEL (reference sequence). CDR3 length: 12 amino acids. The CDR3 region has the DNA TGTGCCAGCAGCCGAGTCGGACAGGAGCGGTACTTC. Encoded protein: CASSRVGQERYF.

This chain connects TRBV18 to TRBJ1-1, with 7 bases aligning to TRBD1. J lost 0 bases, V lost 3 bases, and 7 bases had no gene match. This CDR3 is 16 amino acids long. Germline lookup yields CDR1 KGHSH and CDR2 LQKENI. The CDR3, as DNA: TGTGCCAGCTCACCCTTAGCGACAGGGTTGAACACTGAAGCTTTCTTT. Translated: CASSPLATGLNTEAFF.

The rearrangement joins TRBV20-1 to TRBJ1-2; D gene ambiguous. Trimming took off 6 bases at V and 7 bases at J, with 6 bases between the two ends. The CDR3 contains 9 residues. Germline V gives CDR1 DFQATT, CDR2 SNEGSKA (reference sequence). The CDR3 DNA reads TGCAGTGCAGATAGTGGCTACACCTTC. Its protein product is CSADSGYTF.

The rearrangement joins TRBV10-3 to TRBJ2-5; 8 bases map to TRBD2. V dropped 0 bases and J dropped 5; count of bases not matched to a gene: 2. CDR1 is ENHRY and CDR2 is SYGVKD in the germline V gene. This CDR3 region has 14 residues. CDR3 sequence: CAISESSGTETQYF. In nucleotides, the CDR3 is TGTGCCATCAGTGAGTCTAGCGGGACGGAGACCCAGTACTTC.

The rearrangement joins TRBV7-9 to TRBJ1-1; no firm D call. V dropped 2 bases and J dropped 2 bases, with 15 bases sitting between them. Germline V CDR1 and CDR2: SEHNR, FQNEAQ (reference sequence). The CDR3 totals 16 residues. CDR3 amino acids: CASSLLGLEGNTEAFF. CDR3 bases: TGTGCCAGCAGCTTACTCGGCCTCGAGGGCAACACTGAAGCTTTCTTT.

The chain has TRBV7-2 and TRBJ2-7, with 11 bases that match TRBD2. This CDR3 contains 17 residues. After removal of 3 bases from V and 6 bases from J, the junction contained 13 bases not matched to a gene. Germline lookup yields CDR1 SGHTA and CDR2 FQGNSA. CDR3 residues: CASSLFLAGGAPLEQYF. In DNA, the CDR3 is TGTGCCAGCAGCTTGTTTCTAGCGGGAGGTGCCCCCCTCGAGCAGTACTTC.

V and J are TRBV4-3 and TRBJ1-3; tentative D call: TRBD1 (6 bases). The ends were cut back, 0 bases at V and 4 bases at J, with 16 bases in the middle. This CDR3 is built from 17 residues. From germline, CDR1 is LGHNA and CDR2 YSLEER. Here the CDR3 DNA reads TGCGCCAGCAGCCAAGATCGGACAGTCCGTTGGGGAAACACCATATATTTT. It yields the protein CASSQDRTVRWGNTIYF.

In DNA form, the CDR3 reads TGTGCCAGCAGCTTAGGGACAGGGGGCGAGGGCTACACCTTC. Translated: CASSLGTGGEGYTF. This chain uses TRBV11-2 with TRBJ1-2; 11 bases align to TRBD1. The V segment lost 1 base and the J segment 8 bases; nucleotides outside the gene matches: 3. Looked up from germline, CDR1 is SGHAT and CDR2 is FQNNGV. The CDR3 spans 14 residues.

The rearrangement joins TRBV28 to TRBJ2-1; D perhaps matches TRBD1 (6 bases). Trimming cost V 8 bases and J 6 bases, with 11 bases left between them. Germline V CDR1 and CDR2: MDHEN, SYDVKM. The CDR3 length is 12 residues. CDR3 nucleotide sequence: TGTGCCAGCGCTACAGGGATCAATGAGCAGTTCTTC. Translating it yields CASATGINEQFF.

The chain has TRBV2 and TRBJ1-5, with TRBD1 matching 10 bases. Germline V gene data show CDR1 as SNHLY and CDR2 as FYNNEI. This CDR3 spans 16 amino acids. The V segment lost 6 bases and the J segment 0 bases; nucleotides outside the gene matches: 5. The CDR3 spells CASRGQGGNSNQPQHF. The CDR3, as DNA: TGTGCCAGCAGAGGACAGGGGGGGAATAGCAATCAGCCCCAGCATTTT. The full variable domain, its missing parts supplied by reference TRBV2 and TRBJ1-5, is EPEVTQTPSHQVTQMGQEVILRCVPISNHLYFYWYRQILGQKVEFLVSFYNNEISEKSEIFDDQFSVERPDGSNFTLKIRSTKLEDSAMYFCASRGQGGNSNQPQHFGDGTRLSIL.